These 10 T cell receptor beta chains were all obtained from the same sample, sequenced in a study of blood T cell repertoires in COVID-19. Clones were sequenced by immunoSEQ multiplex PCR, and TCRdb holds only the in-frame ones, with some missing. The sample records 150,000 to 180,000 clones, about 80% being singletons. Material: peripheral blood. Receptor source: a man in his 60s with acute or convalescent COVID-19.

The chain recombines TRBV2 with TRBJ1-6; 9 bases are a match to TRBD1. CDR1 is SNHLY and CDR2 is FYNNEI in the germline V gene. V lost 7 bases and J lost 9; bases outside the gene matches: 4. This CDR3 region has 13 residues. CDR3 loop: CASNKDRGSPLHF. CDR3 DNA: TGTGCCAGCAACAAGGACAGGGGTTCACCCCTCCACTTT.

The J gene is TRBJ1-2, the V gene TRBV19, with 8 bases matching TRBD1. Germline loops: CDR1 LNHDA, CDR2 SQIVND (reference sequence). CDR3 size: 14 residues. V lost 3 bases to trimming and J lost 5 bases; unmatched junction nucleotides: 5. The CDR3 spells CASSIGTGLYGYTF. CDR3 nucleotides: TGTGCCAGTAGTATCGGGACAGGACTATATGGCTACACCTTC.

The rearrangement joins TRBV29-1 to TRBJ2-2; TRBD1 might be the D (5 bases). CDR1 is SQVTM and CDR2 is ANQGSEA in the germline V gene. The CDR3 runs to 15 residues. The V and J ends lost 2 bases and 1 base respectively, with 11 bases between them. The CDR3 region has the DNA TGCAGCGTTGAAAAAGGGGCAGGGAACACCGGGGAGCTGTTTTTT. It specifies CSVEKGAGNTGELFF.

This clone was counted only a few times. The chain employs TRBV14 and TRBJ2-3, with 8 bases lining up with TRBD1. The ends lost 4 bases at V and 5 bases at J; junction bases unmatched: 5. CDR1 and CDR2 (germline): SGHDN, FVKESK. CDR3 length: 14 residues. CDR3 in amino acids: CASSLPGTGDTQYF. The CDR3 DNA reads TGTGCCAGCAGCCTACCCGGGACAGGAGATACGCAGTATTTT.

V is TRBV2 and J is TRBJ2-7, with 12 bases aligning to TRBD2. Germline V lookup: CDR1 SNHLY, CDR2 FYNNEI. With V trimmed by 6 bases and J by 6 bases, 6 bases remained unmatched. This CDR3 comprises 14 residues. This CDR3 is CASRGLAGLFEQYF. The CDR3 DNA is TGTGCCAGCAGGGGACTAGCGGGTCTGTTCGAGCAGTACTTC.

The gene calls are TRBV24-1 and TRBJ1-2; no definite D call. The V end was cut by 2 bases, the J end by 5 bases, with 17 bases between. CDR1 is KGHDR, CDR2 SFDVKD, per germline. The CDR3 is made up of 16 amino acids. In DNA form, the CDR3 reads TGTGCCACCAGTGATTCAGATCGACGGACTGAGTATGGCTACACCTTC. Translation: CATSDSDRRTEYGYTF.

This clone has a single count. The CDR3 DNA reads as TGTGCCAGCTCACCATTGGGGACTGTAAATCAGCCCCAGCATTTT. Protein: CASSPLGTVNQPQHF. The chain links TRBV18 to TRBJ1-5, with D maybe TRBD1 (5 bases). CDR3 size: 15 residues. Trimming stripped 2 bases from V and 4 bases from J, with 12 bases between. Per the germline V gene, CDR1 is KGHSH and CDR2 is LQKENI. The complete variable domain, with remaining parts taken from reference TRBV18 and TRBJ1-5, reads NAGVMQNPRHLVRRRGQEARLRCSPMKGHSHVYWYRQLPEEGLKFMVYLQKENIIDESGMPKERFSAEFPKEGPSILRIQQVVRGDSAAYFCASSPLGTVNQPQHFGDGTRLSIL.

The chain combines TRBV6-6 with TRBJ1-1, with D hard to call. The CDR3 loop spans 13 amino acids. The germline gives CDR1 MNHNY, CDR2 SVGAGI (reference sequence). V lost 5 bases to trimming and J lost 4 bases, with 11 bases between them. The CDR3 bases are TGTGCCAGCAGTACCGGGTACGCCACTGAAGCTTTCTTT. This gives the protein CASSTGYATEAFF.

The chain has TRBV7-9 and TRBJ1-1; possibly TRBD1 for D (5 bases). Germline values: CDR1 SEHNR, CDR2 FQNEAQ (reference sequence). The CDR3 is made up of 14 amino acids. V was pared by 4 bases and J by 1 base, with 10 bases between. CDR3 DNA: TGTGCCAGCAGCTCAGGGTCCCGGAACACTGAAGCTTTCTTT. Its translation: CASSSGSRNTEAFF. Looking up the rest from reference TRBV7-9 and TRBJ1-1 gives the full variable domain: DTGVSQNPRHKITKRGQNVTFRCDPISEHNRLYWYRQTLGQGPEFLTYFQNEAQLEKSRLLSDRFSAERPKGSFSTLEIQRTEQGDSAMYLCASSSGSRNTEAFFGQGTRLTVV.

This chain uses TRBV6-2 or TRBV6-3 with TRBJ1-1; D is uncertain. This CDR3 has 16 amino acids. Trimming took 3 bases from V and 0 from J, leaving 14 bases between them. Germline V lookup: CDR1 MNHEY, CDR2 SVGEGT. For the CDR3, the DNA is TGTGCCAGCAGTTATAGCCGAGGGAGGGTGAACACTGAAGCTTTCTTT. It codes for CASSYSRGRVNTEAFF.